This T cell receptor (beta chain) was sequenced for a study of post-analysis software for immune sequencing data. Carried by the TCR beta cDNA libraries were unique molecular identifiers. Each CDR3 protein is one row after TCRdb ran MiXCR on the PCR reads. The sample lists about 560,000 distinct CDR3 sequences; roughly 45% were seen once. Points from the study as a whole: Among 4 or 5 TRBV segments more frequent in patients than controls were TRBV5-6, TRBV5-1 and TRBV20-1.

Germline CDR1 reads SGHRS; CDR2 reads YFSETQ. The CDR3 length is 11 residues. This clonotype came up many times. Its antigen is currently unknown. Sequencing was performed on blood. The source is a girl between 5 and 17 years old with multiple sclerosis. The rearrangement joins TRBV5-1 to TRBJ2-5, with no clear D. The DNA end favors TRBJ2-7, so the J call may be wrong. CDR3 loop: CASNLGHEQYF. CDR3 bases: TGCGCCAGCAACTTAGGGCACGAGCAGTACTTC.